Listed below are T cell receptor beta chains from one sample, sequenced in a study of Ad26.COV2.S vaccination and SARS-CoV-2 variants. Assay used: immunoSEQ multiplex PCR; TCRdb lists only in-frame clones, some missing. The sample lists under 250,000 clones; around 88% were seen once. The sample in question was peripheral blood, obtained in a trial of Ad26.COV2.S vaccine versus placebo. The origin of the receptors is a person aged 18-65 years who received the Ad26.COV2.S COVID-19 vaccine or a placebo. The CDR3 runs from the conserved cysteine through the conserved F or W. Each record gives: CDR3 DNA, CDR3 protein, clone size, J gene, V gene, D gene. The D gene is left open where the match is weak. Expanded clones are given a class, and other clones once, few, many or no size at all.

DNA: TGTGCCAGCAGCCGCGGACGTCGCACCGGGGAGCTGTTTTTT
CDR3: CASSRGRRTGELFF
size: -
J: TRBJ2-2
V: TRBV11-1
D: -

DNA: TGTGCCTGGAGGTCCAGGGGGAACAATCAGCCCCAGCATTTT
CDR3: CAWRSRGNNQPQHF
size: few
J: TRBJ1-5
V: TRBV30
D: TRBD1

DNA: TGTGCCAGCAGCCCATCTAGCGGGGGGGGATACGAGCAGTACTTC
CDR3: CASSPSSGGGYEQYF
size: few
J: TRBJ2-7
V: TRBV3-1/TRBV3-2
D: TRBD2

DNA: TGTGCCAGCGGGTCGGAGGGTGGTCAGCCCCAGCATTTT
CDR3: CASGSEGGQPQHF
size: -
J: TRBJ1-5
V: TRBV2
D: -

DNA: TGCGCCAGCAGCTTGGTGGAGTCAAGGGGTACTGAAGCTTTCTTT
CDR3: CASSLVESRGTEAFF
size: -
J: TRBJ1-1
V: TRBV5-1
D: -

DNA: TGTGCCAGCAGTGAAGCCGGGACAGGCTTCACTGAAGCTTTCTTT
CDR3: CASSEAGTGFTEAFF
size: few
J: TRBJ1-1
V: TRBV6-1
D: TRBD1

DNA: TGTGCCAGCAGTGAGGGTAACTATGGCTACACCTTC
CDR3: CASSEGNYGYTF
size: -
J: TRBJ1-2
V: TRBV6-1
D: -

DNA: TGTGCCAGCAGTCCTAGGACAGCCAAGGATACGCAGTATTTT
CDR3: CASSPRTAKDTQYF
size: -
J: TRBJ2-3
V: TRBV2
D: -

DNA: TGTGCCAGCAGCTTAATCGCCCAAGAGACCCAGTACTTC
CDR3: CASSLIAQETQYF
size: -
J: TRBJ2-5
V: TRBV7-6
D: -

DNA: TGTGCCAGCACTAGCGGGCGTAGCACAGATACGCAGTATTTT
CDR3: CASTSGRSTDTQYF
size: once
J: TRBJ2-3
V: TRBV19
D: TRBD2

DNA: TGTGCCAGCAGCTTAGGACACGCGAACACTGAAGCTTTCTTT
CDR3: CASSLGHANTEAFF
size: -
J: TRBJ1-1
V: TRBV7-2
D: -